Listed below are T cell receptor beta chains from one sample, sequenced in a study of cytomegalovirus exposure and HLA in healthy donors. Generated by immunoSEQ multiplex PCR, the TCRdb table keeps only in-frame clones and is missing some. Of 120,000 or so clones listed, about 72% are singletons. The sequenced material came from PBMCs. The receptors originated from a man aged 45-60 years in good health and CMV-seropositive. The conserved cysteine and the conserved F or W are not part of the CDR3 here.

len	v_gene	j_gene	CDR3aa
12	TRBV25-1	TRBJ2-3	ASSVVAGTDTQY
15	TRBV7-9	TRBJ1-6	ASSSGTGGIYNSPLH
11	TRBV18	TRBJ2-3	ASSRAGGDTQY
13	TRBV28	TRBJ1-1	ASSDYGSMNTEAF
12	TRBV11-2	TRBJ1-2	ASSARQVNYGYT
12	TRBV6-5	TRBJ2-7	ASSWGEGLGEQY
13	TRBV10-3	TRBJ2-7	AISAKDGLSYEQY
13	TRBV9	TRBJ2-5	ASSALGGPGETQY
12	TRBV7-8	TRBJ2-4	ASSSVIIRGIQY
13	TRBV6-1	TRBJ1-5	ASRRQTQGNQPQH
14	TRBV5-1	.	ASSLGEGSPLYEQY
12	TRBV4-1	TRBJ1-1	ASSQVGTKTEAF
11	TRBV18	TRBJ2-1	ASSGSPINEQF
14	TRBV7-2	TRBJ2-1	ASSLPLAGGRHEQF
10	TRBV18	TRBJ1-1	ASSLNRDEAF
13	TRBV19	TRBJ2-5	ASSIGSPSRETQY
14	TRBV11-2	TRBJ1-2	ASSLVGTGGNYGYT
13	TRBV5-1	TRBJ1-2	ASSYGQGGNYGYT
12	TRBV5-8	TRBJ1-4	ASSLAGAGEKLF
13	TRBV7-9	TRBJ1-4	SSSLLHATNEKLF
13	TRBV5-1	TRBJ1-2	ASSSWGGNDYGYT
12	TRBV5-1	TRBJ1-4	ASSLGRGNEKLF